This entry lists 9 T cell receptor beta chains sequenced from one sample in a study of blood T cell repertoires in COVID-19. Profiling relied on immunoSEQ multiplex PCR, and the TCRdb table lists in-frame clones only, not all of them. Of just over 90,000 clones in the sample, 80% were seen once. Sequencing was done on a sample of peripheral blood. Receptors were obtained from a human donor in a cohort sampled during active COVID-19.

A few counts support this clone. The genes are TRBV7-3 and TRBJ1-2; no clear D. Germline V lookup: CDR1 SGHTA, CDR2 FQGTGA. The CDR3 loop spans 12 amino acids. V was clipped by 4 bases and J by 8 bases, with 11 bases between them. The CDR3 nucleotides read TGTGCCAGCAGCTCCGGAGTAGACGGCTACACCTTC. Protein product: CASSSGVDGYTF.

The rearrangement links TRBV2 to TRBJ1-3; 7 positions match TRBD1. Germline values: CDR1 SNHLY, CDR2 FYNNEI. V was pared by 7 bases and J by 0 bases, with 9 bases of the junction left unmatched. This CDR3 is built from 16 residues. The CDR3 region is CASNFLQGSSGNTIYF. The CDR3 DNA is TGTGCCAGCAACTTCCTACAGGGGAGCTCTGGAAACACCATATATTTT.

The rearrangement joins TRBV6-5 to TRBJ2-5, with TRBD2 matching 12 bases. CDR1 and CDR2 from the germline V gene are MNHEY and SVGAGI. The CDR3 spans 15 residues. V lost 8 bases to trimming and J lost 5 bases; unmatched junction nucleotides: 9. CDR3 protein: CASRRAGTSGETQYF. The CDR3 coding sequence is TGTGCCAGCCGAAGAGCCGGGACTAGCGGGGAGACCCAGTACTTC.

In this sample, this clone turned up once. Other DNA sequences in this specimen translate into the identical CDR3. The J gene is TRBJ1-5, the V gene TRBV28; TRBD1 agrees at 7 bases. The CDR3 runs to 14 residues. Germline lookup yields CDR1 MDHEN and CDR2 SYDVKM. V shed 5 bases and J 7 bases; nucleotides not matched to a gene: 8. The CDR3 is CASSGNRGSQPQHF. The CDR3 nucleotides are TGTGCCAGCAGTGGAAACAGGGGTTCCCAGCCCCAGCATTTT.

CDR3 protein: CASSSDENEGEGELFF. CDR3 DNA: TGCGCCAGCAGTTCGGACGAGAACGAAGGGGAAGGGGAGCTGTTTTTT. The chain joins TRBV23-1 to TRBJ2-2; TRBD1 might be the D (5 bases). TRBV23-1 is recorded as an ORF, its role being uncertain. This CDR3 region has 16 residues. Trimming shortened V by 5 bases and J by 8 bases, and 21 bases separated the two germline ends.

The chain joins TRBV13 to TRBJ1-1; tentatively, D is TRBD1 (5 bases). The CDR3 runs to 15 residues. V was trimmed by 5 bases and J by 3 bases, leaving 16 bases between them. CDR1 is PRHDT, CDR2 FYEKMQ, per germline (reference sequence). The CDR3 protein is CASSPSQGVDTEAFF. The CDR3 nucleotides read TGTGCCAGCAGCCCGAGTCAGGGTGTAGACACTGAAGCTTTCTTT.

The rearrangement links TRBV6-5 to TRBJ2-5; 7 nucleotides line up with TRBD1. Germline V gene lookup returns CDR1 MNHEY and CDR2 SVGAGI. This CDR3 is 15 amino acids long. V shed 6 bases, J shed 5 bases, and the junction held 12 bases outside the gene matches. The CDR3 DNA reads as TGTGCCAGCAGATACACAGGGGACCGAACGGAGACCCAGTACTTC. Translated, it gives CASRYTGDRTETQYF.

The genes are TRBV18 and TRBJ2-7; D perhaps matches TRBD1 (5 bases). CDR1 and CDR2 from the germline V gene are KGHSH and LQKENI. The CDR3 has 17 amino acids. Trimming took off 2 bases at V and 4 bases at J, with 21 bases between the two ends. The CDR3, as DNA: TGTGCCAGCTCACCAACTGACAGTTTGTCAGTACGGTACGAGCAGTACTTC. Protein sequence: CASSPTDSLSVRYEQYF.

The table lists this clone with a few counts. The V and J genes are TRBV6-1 and TRBJ1-2; D remains ambiguous. Per the germline V gene, CDR1 is MNHNS and CDR2 is SASEGT. CDR3 size: 16 residues. Trimming removed 3 bases at V and 3 bases at J, with 17 bases between. The CDR3 protein is CASSDGVRGGYYGYTF. The CDR3 nucleotides are TGTGCCAGCAGTGATGGCGTTCGAGGCGGCTACTATGGCTACACCTTC.